The 12 T cell receptor beta chains reported below all come from one sample, sequenced in a study of cytomegalovirus exposure and HLA in healthy donors. PCR primers comprised 60 Vbeta and 13 Jbeta primers. Assay: immunoSEQ multiplex PCR; the TCRdb copy retains only in-frame clones and omits some. The profile shows around 100,000 clones, roughly three quarters of them singletons. The sequenced sample consisted of PBMCs. Source of these receptors: a woman aged 55-70 years in good health and CMV-seropositive.

This chain links TRBV18 with TRBJ1-2; D might be TRBD1 (5 bases). Germline CDR1 KGHSH, CDR2 LQKENI. V was pared by 4 bases and J by 4 bases, with 13 bases between. CDR3 length: 14 residues. The CDR3 sequence: CASSLDKTLYGYTF. CDR3 DNA sequence: TGTGCCAGCTCACTGGACAAGACCCTCTATGGCTACACCTTC.

This clone was seen a handful of times. The chain couples TRBV7-9 to TRBJ1-4, with D possibly being TRBD1 (5 bases). Trimming cost V 5 bases and J 7 bases, with 17 bases left between them. CDR1 and CDR2 (germline): SEHNR, FQNEAQ (reference sequence). This CDR3 has 15 residues. In DNA form, the CDR3 reads TGTGCCAGCAGCAGTACCGGGACTCCTGGTGAAAAACTGTTTTTT. This gives the protein CASSSTGTPGEKLFF. The complete variable domain, with remaining parts taken from reference TRBV7-9 and TRBJ1-4, reads DTGVSQNPRHKITKRGQNVTFRCDPISEHNRLYWYRQTLGQGPEFLTYFQNEAQLEKSRLLSDRFSAERPKGSFSTLEIQRTEQGDSAMYLCASSSTGTPGEKLFFGSGTQLSVL.

This sequence joins TRBV20-1 and TRBJ1-2; D uncertain. The CDR3 totals 11 residues. The V gene lost 6 bases and the J gene lost 6 bases, with 11 bases spanning the gap. Looked up from germline, CDR1 is DFQATT and CDR2 is SNEGSKA (reference sequence). The CDR3 DNA reads as TGCAGTGCCAAAAAAAATGATGGCTACACCTTC. Encoded protein: CSAKKNDGYTF.

The V and J genes are TRBV29-1 and TRBJ1-3; D call uncertain. Germline CDR1 SQVTM, CDR2 ANQGSEA. Deletions cut 4 bases from V and 0 bases from J, with 7 bases between. This CDR3 comprises 13 residues. The CDR3 DNA reads as TGCAGCGTTGGGCTGAACTCTGGAAACACCATATATTTT. Translating it yields CSVGLNSGNTIYF.

The chain has TRBV6-1 and TRBJ2-7; D might be TRBD2 (6 bases). The length of the CDR3 is 13 residues. V dropped 5 bases and J dropped 3 bases, with 11 bases sitting between them. Germline V lookup: CDR1 MNHNS, CDR2 SASEGT. CDR3 nucleotide sequence: TGTGCCAGCAGTAGAGGGACTTACTACGAGCAGTACTTC. Protein sequence: CASSRGTYYEQYF.

This clone was seen at least ten times. Additional DNA sequences in this sample encode the identical CDR3. The rearrangement uses TRBV6-5 and TRBJ1-1; D unresolved. The CDR3 runs 13 residues. With 5 bases removed from V and 4 bases from J, the gap between germline ends came to 11 bases. Germline-derived CDR1 and CDR2 are MNHEY and SVGAGI. CDR3 amino acids: CASSPGGGTEAFF. The CDR3 DNA reads as TGTGCCAGCAGTCCGGGAGGAGGCACTGAAGCTTTCTTT.

V is TRBV9 and J is TRBJ2-1; 9 bases align to TRBD2. The V gene's germline CDR1 is SGDLS and CDR2 YYNGEE. J lost 9 bases, V lost 4 bases, and 14 bases had no gene match. The CDR3 length is 16 residues. The DNA of the CDR3 is TGTGCCAGCAGCCCCAATCCCAGCGGGGGGTATAGTGAGCAGTTCTTC. The encoded protein is CASSPNPSGGYSEQFF.

The chain is built from TRBV30 and TRBJ2-7; 12 bases agree with TRBD2. Germline lookup yields CDR1 GTSNPN and CDR2 SVGIG (reference sequence). CDR3 length: 20 amino acids. Trimming removed 0 bases from V and 3 bases from J; junction bases left unmatched: 18. The CDR3 is CAWSVSNPGLAGFSFYEQYF. The CDR3 DNA reads as TGTGCCTGGAGTGTATCAAACCCGGGACTAGCGGGTTTTAGCTTCTACGAGCAGTACTTC. Variable domain in full (rest from reference TRBV30 and TRBJ2-7): SQTIHQWPATLVQPVGSPLSLECTVEGTSNPNLYWYRQAAGRGLQLLFYSVGIGQISSEVPQNLSASRPQDRQFILSSKKLLLSDSGFYLCAWSVSNPGLAGFSFYEQYFGPGTRLTVT.

The sample holds a few counts of this clone. The chain carries TRBV4-2 and TRBJ2-7; 10 nucleotides line up with TRBD2. Germline V gives CDR1 LGHNA, CDR2 YNFKEQ. This CDR3 contains 15 residues. V lost 1 base to trimming and J lost 0 bases; unmatched junction nucleotides: 0. The CDR3 nucleotides read TGTGCCAGCAGCCAAGGACTAGCGGGCTCCTACGAGCAGTACTTC. This gives the protein CASSQGLAGSYEQYF.

The chain joins TRBV19 to TRBJ2-7, with TRBD1 matching over 8 bases. The germline V gene encodes CDR1 LNHDA and CDR2 SQIVND (reference sequence). V lost 8 bases and J lost 9; bases outside the gene matches: 6. The CDR3 covers 11 residues. CDR3 loop: CASAGGHGQYF. CDR3 coding DNA: TGTGCCAGTGCAGGGGGCCATGGGCAGTACTTC. The complete variable domain, with remaining parts taken from reference TRBV19 and TRBJ2-7, reads DGGITQSPKYLFRKEGQNVTLSCEQNLNHDAMYWYRQDPGQGLRLIYYSQIVNDFQKGDIAEGYSVSREKKESFPLTVTSAQKNPTAFYLCASAGGHGQYFGPGTRLTVT.

This clone came up once. The chain employs TRBV7-2 and TRBJ1-2, with 9 bases identical to TRBD1. Looked up from germline, CDR1 is SGHTA and CDR2 is FQGNSA. V lost 5 bases, J lost 6 bases, and 4 bases stayed unmatched. CDR3 length: 13 residues. The CDR3 bases are TGTGCCAGCAGCCTCGGGACAGGGAATGGCTACACCTTC. It translates to CASSLGTGNGYTF.

This clone was counted between two and nine times. In DNA, the CDR3 is TGTGCCTGGAGTGCCCGGGGGAATCAGCCCCAGCATTTT. Protein sequence: CAWSARGNQPQHF. The gene calls are TRBV30 and TRBJ1-5, with D possibly being TRBD1 (5 bases). Looked up from germline, CDR1 is GTSNPN and CDR2 is SVGIG (reference sequence). The V gene lost 1 base and the J gene lost 4 bases, with 8 bases spanning the gap. The CDR3 has 13 amino acids. Full variable domain (outside the CDR3, taken from reference TRBV30 and TRBJ1-5): SQTIHQWPATLVQPVGSPLSLECTVEGTSNPNLYWYRQAAGRGLQLLFYSVGIGQISSEVPQNLSASRPQDRQFILSSKKLLLSDSGFYLCAWSARGNQPQHFGDGTRLSIL.